This T cell receptor beta chain was sequenced in a study of T cells after yellow fever vaccination. Whole-study results and caveats: Among all clonotypes, a small share was observed in both CD4 and CD8 compartments.

V was clipped by 4 bases and J by 7 bases, with 24 bases between them. Per germline, CDR1 SEHNR and CDR2 FQNEAQ (reference sequence). The CDR3 runs 17 residues. Points on this clonotype: Its antigen is unknown.

Each CDR3 protein is one row after TCRdb ran MiXCR on the 5' RACE reads. The sample carries hundreds of thousands of distinct CDR3 sequences, roughly 13% recorded once. The TCR sequence derives from a man aged 25 to 45 who received the YFV17D yellow fever vaccine. The genes are TRBV7-9 and TRBJ2-3; the D gene is possibly TRBD2 (5 bases). The source was PBMCs, collected on the day of the yellow fever booster vaccination. This CDR3 reads CASSSSPEAGPRHTQYF. The CDR3 bases are TGTGCCAGCAGCTCTAGCCCCGAGGCAGGACCTCGGCATACGCAGTATTTT. Based on the CDR3 plus reference TRBV7-9 and TRBJ2-3, the full variable domain is DTGVSQNPRHKITKRGQNVTFRCDPISEHNRLYWYRQTLGQGPEFLTYFQNEAQLEKSRLLSDRFSAERPKGSFSTLEIQRTEQGDSAMYLCASSSSPEAGPRHTQYFGPGTRLTVL.